The 10 T cell receptor beta chains given below trace back to one sample, sequenced in a study of PD-1 blockade in classical Hodgkin lymphoma. After autologous stem cell transplantation all patients relapsed, and prior brentuximab vedotin exposure differed between cohorts. TCRdb's table, derived via immunoSEQ multiplex PCR, lists solely in-frame clones and lacks some. The sample records 95,000 to 120,000 clones, about 88% being singletons. Material: peripheral blood mononuclear cells (PBMCs), obtained before the second cycle of nivolumab. Every receptor here comes from a human donor with classical Hodgkin lymphoma.

This clone was recorded only once. The V call is TRBV7-9, the J call TRBJ1-4, with no clear D. V was pared by 0 bases and J by 2 bases, with 10 bases between. The CDR3 totals 16 residues. Germline V lookup: CDR1 SEHNR, CDR2 FQNEAQ (reference sequence). CDR3 amino acids: CASSLARVRTNEKLFF. The CDR3 bases are TGTGCCAGCAGCTTAGCGAGGGTAAGGACTAATGAAAAACTGTTTTTT.

The chain is built from TRBV19 and TRBJ2-2; 10 bases match TRBD1. Germline CDR1 reads LNHDA; CDR2 reads SQIVND (reference sequence). The junction had 15 bases not matched to a gene; V was cut back by 4 bases and J by 4 bases. The CDR3 runs 19 residues. As DNA, the CDR3 is TGTGCCAGTAGTAGTCCCGGGACAGGGGTGGCAATAGGCACCGGGGAGCTGTTTTTT. Protein: CASSSPGTGVAIGTGELFF.

V gene TRBV30 combines with J gene TRBJ2-7; D is unclear. The ends were cut back, 2 bases at V and 2 bases at J, with 10 bases in the middle. Per the germline V gene, CDR1 is GTSNPN and CDR2 is SVGIG (reference sequence). There are 13 residues in the CDR3. As DNA, the CDR3 is TGTGCCTGGAGTAAGAACGGAGCCTACGAGCAGTACTTC. It is translated as CAWSKNGAYEQYF.

The chain is built from TRBV11-3 and TRBJ2-1, with 12 positions matching TRBD2. The CDR3 is 15 amino acids. The J segment lost 6 bases and the V segment lost 4 bases, leaving 4 bases of the junction unmatched. Per the germline V gene, CDR1 is SGHNT and CDR2 is YENEEA. The CDR3 nucleotides are TGTGCCAGCAGCTCGAAGACTAGCGGGAGCAATGAGCAGTTCTTC. Translating it yields CASSSKTSGSNEQFF.

The chain couples TRBV4-2 to TRBJ1-3, with D perhaps TRBD1 (5 bases). Germline V gives CDR1 LGHNA, CDR2 YNFKEQ. V lost 0 bases to trimming and J lost 1 base, with 13 bases between them. The CDR3 covers 17 residues. The CDR3, as DNA: TGTGCCAGCAGCCAAGAAGTCAGTAGGGGTTCTGGAAACACCATATATTTT. It specifies CASSQEVSRGSGNTIYF.

The chain couples TRBV4-3 to TRBJ1-5, with 9 bases that match TRBD1. The CDR3 is 15 amino acids. CDR1 LGHNA and CDR2 YSLEER come from the germline V gene. The trim removed 0 bases at V and 6 bases at J, leaving 3 bases unmatched. The CDR3 bases are TGCGCCAGCAGCCAAGACACAGGGGGCAGTCAGCCCCAGCATTTT. Amino acids: CASSQDTGGSQPQHF.

The chain employs TRBV19 and TRBJ2-7; 9 bases are shared with TRBD1. CDR1 is LNHDA, CDR2 SQIVND, per germline (reference sequence). The CDR3 runs 15 residues. After removal of 5 bases from V and 4 bases from J, the junction contained 9 bases not matched to a gene. The CDR3 DNA is TGTGCCAGTAGTCCTCCCGGGACAGGGCAGTACGAGCAGTACTTC. Protein: CASSPPGTGQYEQYF.

The chain uses TRBV11-2 and TRBJ2-5; 11 nucleotides match TRBD2. In germline, CDR1 is SGHAT, CDR2 FQNNGV. J lost 6 bases, V lost 0 bases, and 15 bases had no gene match. The CDR3 has 19 residues. CDR3 DNA: TGTGCCAGCAGCTTAGAAGTGGGGGGAAGACTAGCGGGACGGCAGACCCAGTACTTC. Amino acid sequence: CASSLEVGGRLAGRQTQYF.

The CDR3 here is CASRVDRVVNEQYF. DNA for the CDR3: TGTGCCAGCAGAGTGGACAGGGTGGTCAACGAGCAGTACTTC. The chain recombines TRBV6-5 with TRBJ2-7; 8 nucleotides match TRBD1. Germline V gives CDR1 MNHEY, CDR2 SVGAGI. This CDR3 is built from 14 residues. Trimming took 6 bases from V and 5 from J; bases not matched to a gene: 9.

V and J are TRBV6-6 and TRBJ1-2; D unresolved. V was pared by 0 bases and J by 7 bases, with 12 bases between. CDR1 is MNHNY, CDR2 SVGAGI, per germline (reference sequence). This CDR3 comprises 14 residues. The DNA of the CDR3 is TGTGCCAGCAGTTACTCGGAAGGATCTGGTGGCTACACCTTC. The encoded protein is CASSYSEGSGGYTF.